The present T cell receptor beta chain was sequenced within a study of blood T cells in healthy people across ages. This CDR3 region has 14 residues. The germline V gene encodes CDR1 MNHEY and CDR2 SVGEGT. Trimming took 5 bases from V and 5 from J, leaving 16 bases between them. The second PCR ran roughly 6 to 11 cycles with a sample-barcoded 5' primer and J-beta primers. TCRdb called the 5' RACE reads again in MiXCR, with one record for every CDR3 protein. The sample carries approximately 940,000 distinct CDR3 sequences, around 48% recorded once. The sample consisted of blood. The chain joins TRBV6-2 or TRBV6-3 to TRBJ2-7, with D possibly being TRBD1 (5 bases). The clonotype was recovered from a man under 40 in good health. CDR3 bases: TGTGCCAGCAGTGATGGTCTGGACAAAAACGAGCAGTACTTC. Its protein product is CASSDGLDKNEQYF.